This T cell receptor (beta chain) was obtained from a study of T cells after posttransplantation cyclophosphamide. Sequenced by immunoSEQ multiplex PCR; TCRdb stores in-frame clones only, minus some. This table holds around 34,000 clones with no singletons; the top ten claim around 6.5%. Regarding the study as a whole: Blood and skin or GI T cell repertoires showed limited TRB overlap. Donor-recipient repertoire similarity was low at 1-2 months, rising over year one. TRB clonality was highly associated with recipient CMV seropositivity and reactivation.

This clone was found many times. The antigen remains undetermined. Peripheral blood was collected from the related graft donor on the marrow donation day. The CDR3 spans 12 residues. V lost 4 bases, J lost 2 bases, and 4 bases lay in between. The source material was PBMCs. The J gene is TRBJ2-3, the V gene TRBV12-3 or TRBV12-4, with D unresolved. The sequence came from a woman aged 45-65 years in good health and a related stem cell transplant donor. The CDR3 nucleotides read TGTGCCAGCAGTTCAAACACAGATACGCAGTATTTT. Encoded protein: CASSSNTDTQYF.